This T cell receptor (beta chain) was identified in a study of T cell responses to AZD1222 COVID-19 vaccine. Comment on this clone: Its cognate antigen is unknown.

Sequencing was performed with immunoSEQ multiplex PCR; in TCRdb, only in-frame clones are kept and a portion is missing. Of 150,000 to 200,000 clones detected, 85% to 95% appear once; the ten largest clones hold over 9.5%. Trimming removed 4 bases from V and 7 bases from J, with 20 bases in between. The CDR3 sequence is 16 residues long. Germline CDR1 LGHDT, CDR2 YNNKEL (reference sequence). General study points: Sampling that yielded the repertoires occurred only after the peak T cell response. Baseline seropositivity characterized only a handful of AZD1222 recipients. Clonal diversity was possibly underestimated; the donors were predominantly white British and more often female. Spike was spanned by vaccine-associated CD4 TCRs, which were dominant at 160-218 and 743-854.

V is TRBV3-1 (or the pseudogene TRBV3-2) and J is TRBJ2-1; weak D call: TRBD1 (8 bases). The sequenced sample was peripheral blood, obtained on day 0 of AZD1222 vaccination. The receptor was isolated from an adult in good health. The CDR3 region is CASSLARTGRVNEQFF. The CDR3 DNA follows: TGTGCCAGCAGCCTTGCCCGGACAGGGAGGGTGAATGAGCAGTTCTTC.